Detailed here is one TCR beta chain. As yet, its antigen is unknown. These data belong to a study of T cell responses to AZD1222 COVID-19 vaccine. Study results and caveats: CD4 TCRs covered the whole spike, strongest at regions 160-218 and 743-854.

In germline, CDR1 is LGHNT, CDR2 FRNRAP. The ends were cut back, 1 base at V and 0 bases at J, with 9 bases in the middle. The CDR3 covers 16 residues. Profiled with immunoSEQ multiplex PCR; TCRdb holds only in-frame clones, not every one. Here the sample spans 97,000 or so clones, approximately 84% being singletons. V is TRBV12-5 and J is TRBJ2-2; D is ambiguous. This clonotype was sampled from an adult in good health. Material: peripheral blood, obtained on day 0 of AZD1222 vaccination. CDR3 region: CASGLGQDANTGELFF. CDR3 bases: TGTGCTAGTGGTTTGGGGCAAGACGCGAACACCGGGGAGCTGTTTTTT.